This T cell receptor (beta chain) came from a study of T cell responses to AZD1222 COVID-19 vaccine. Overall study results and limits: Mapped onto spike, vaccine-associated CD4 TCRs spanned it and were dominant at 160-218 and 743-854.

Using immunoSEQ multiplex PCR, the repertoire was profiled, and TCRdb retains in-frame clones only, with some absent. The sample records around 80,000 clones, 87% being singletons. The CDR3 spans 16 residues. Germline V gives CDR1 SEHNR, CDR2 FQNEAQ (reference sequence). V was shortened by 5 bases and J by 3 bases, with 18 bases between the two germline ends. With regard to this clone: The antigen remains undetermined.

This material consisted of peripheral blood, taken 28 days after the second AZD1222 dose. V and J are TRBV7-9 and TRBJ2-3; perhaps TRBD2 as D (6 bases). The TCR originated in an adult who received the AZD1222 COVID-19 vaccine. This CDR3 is CASSLGRALATDTQYF. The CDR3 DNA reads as TGTGCCAGCAGCCTCGGCCGGGCCCTAGCGACAGATACGCAGTATTTT.